Listed here are 3 T cell receptor beta chains from one sample, sequenced in a study of T-cell reconstitution after alpha-beta-depleted transplantation in children. Unique molecular identifiers were used in preparing the TCRbeta library. MiXCR was run by TCRdb on the PCR reads, yielding one entry per CDR3 protein. The sample yields fewer than 550,000 distinct CDR3 sequences, about an eighth seen once. This specimen was PBMCs, mostly from graft donor cells, taken 180 days after TCRalphabeta/CD19-depleted stem cell transplant. The source is a female patient between 2 and 15 years old who had a stem cell transplant for aplastic anemia, so the T cells may come from the graft donor.

This clonotype turned up a few times. The chain uses TRBV7-2 and TRBJ1-2; TRBD1 aligns across 8 bases. Germline V gene data show CDR1 as SGHTA and CDR2 as FQGNSA. V gave up 5 bases and J gave up 4 bases; unmatched junction bases: 6. The CDR3 loop spans 14 amino acids. In nucleotides, the CDR3 is TGTGCCAGCAGCCGGGGGACAGGCTTCTATGGCTACACCTTC. Translated: CASSRGTGFYGYTF.

This clonotype occurred many times. The chain joins TRBV7-2 to TRBJ2-1; 8 nucleotides line up with TRBD2. In germline, CDR1 is SGHTA, CDR2 FQGNSA. Trimming removed 4 bases from V and 9 bases from J; junction bases left unmatched: 8. This CDR3 spans 14 amino acids. The CDR3 DNA follows: TGTGCCAGCAGCTCCCGGGGGGGGGGAACTGAGCAGTTCTTC. It translates to CASSSRGGGTEQFF.

This clonotype has a handful of counts. This chain connects TRBV5-6 to TRBJ2-1, with D unresolved. Looked up from germline, CDR1 is SGHDT and CDR2 is YYEEEE. The CDR3 is 15 amino acids. Trimming shortened V by 0 bases and J by 4 bases, and 11 bases separated the two germline ends. CDR3 coding DNA: TGTGCCAGCAGCTTGGTCACCCCGGTTTACAATGAGCAGTTCTTC. This translates into CASSLVTPVYNEQFF.